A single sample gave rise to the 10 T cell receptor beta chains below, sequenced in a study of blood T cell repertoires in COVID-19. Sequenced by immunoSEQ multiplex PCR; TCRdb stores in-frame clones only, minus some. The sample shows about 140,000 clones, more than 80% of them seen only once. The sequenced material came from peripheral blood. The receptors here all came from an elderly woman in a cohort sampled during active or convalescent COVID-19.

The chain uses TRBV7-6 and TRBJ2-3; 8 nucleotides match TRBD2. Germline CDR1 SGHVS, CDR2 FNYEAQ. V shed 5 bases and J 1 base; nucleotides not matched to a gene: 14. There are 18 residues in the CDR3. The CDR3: CASSPGLALRSRTDTQYF. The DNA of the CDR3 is TGTGCCAGCAGCCCCGGACTAGCTCTTAGAAGTCGCACAGATACGCAGTATTTT. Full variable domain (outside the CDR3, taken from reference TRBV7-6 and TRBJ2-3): GAGVSQSPRYKVTKRGQDVALRCDPISGHVSLYWYRQALGQGPEFLTYFNYEAQQDKSGLPNDRFSAERPEGSISTLTIQRTEQRDSAMYRCASSPGLALRSRTDTQYFGPGTRLTVL.

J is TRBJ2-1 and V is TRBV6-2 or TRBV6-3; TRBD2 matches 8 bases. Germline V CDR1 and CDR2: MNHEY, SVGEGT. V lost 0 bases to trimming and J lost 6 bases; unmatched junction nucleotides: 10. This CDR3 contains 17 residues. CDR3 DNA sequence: TGTGCCAGCAGTTACTCGAACCTGGGCGGGGGGACCAATGAGCAGTTCTTC. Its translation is CASSYSNLGGGTNEQFF.

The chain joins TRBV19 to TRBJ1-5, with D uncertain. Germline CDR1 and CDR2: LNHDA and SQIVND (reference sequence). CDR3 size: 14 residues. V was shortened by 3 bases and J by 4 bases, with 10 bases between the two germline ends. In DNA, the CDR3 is TGTGCCAGTAGTATTAGCGAACGAAATCAGCCCCAGCATTTT. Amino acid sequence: CASSISERNQPQHF.

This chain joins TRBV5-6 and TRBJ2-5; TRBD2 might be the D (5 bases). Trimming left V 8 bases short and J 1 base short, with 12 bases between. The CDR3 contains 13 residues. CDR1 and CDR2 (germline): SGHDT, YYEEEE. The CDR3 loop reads CASVEGAQETQYF. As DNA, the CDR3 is TGTGCCAGTGTAGAGGGTGCCCAAGAGACCCAGTACTTC.

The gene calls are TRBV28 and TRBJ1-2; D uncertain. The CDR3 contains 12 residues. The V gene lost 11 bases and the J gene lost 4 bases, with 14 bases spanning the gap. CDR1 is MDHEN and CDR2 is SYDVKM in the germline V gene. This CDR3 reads CAASPRVYGYTF. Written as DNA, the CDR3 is TGTGCCGCCTCCCCCCGGGTCTATGGCTACACCTTC.

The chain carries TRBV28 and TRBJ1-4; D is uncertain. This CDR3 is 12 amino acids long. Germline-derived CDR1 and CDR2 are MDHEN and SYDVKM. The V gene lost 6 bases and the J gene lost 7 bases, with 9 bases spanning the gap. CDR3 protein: CASRSLGEKLFF. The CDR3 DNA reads TGTGCCAGCAGGAGTCTCGGTGAAAAACTGTTTTTT. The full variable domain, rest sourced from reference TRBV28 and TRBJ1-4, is DVKVTQSSRYLVKRTGEKVFLECVQDMDHENMFWYRQDPGLGLRLIYFSYDVKMKEKGDIPEGYSVSREKKERFSLILESASTNQTSMYLCASRSLGEKLFFGSGTQLSVL.

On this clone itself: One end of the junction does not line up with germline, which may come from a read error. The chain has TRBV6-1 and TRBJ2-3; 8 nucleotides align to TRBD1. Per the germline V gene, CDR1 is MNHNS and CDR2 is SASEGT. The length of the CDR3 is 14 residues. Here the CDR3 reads CASREDRGADTQYF. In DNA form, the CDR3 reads TGTGCCAGCAGGGAAGACAGGGGAGCAGATACGCAGTATTTT.

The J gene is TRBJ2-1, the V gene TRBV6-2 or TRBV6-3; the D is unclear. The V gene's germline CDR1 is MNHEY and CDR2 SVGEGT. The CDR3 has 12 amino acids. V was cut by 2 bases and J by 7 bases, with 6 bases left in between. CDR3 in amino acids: CASSYPGNEQFF. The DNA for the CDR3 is TGTGCCAGCAGTTACCCAGGTAATGAGCAGTTCTTC.

DNA for the CDR3: TGTGCCAGCAGCTTGGTGACTAGCGGCACAGATACGCAGTATTTT. As protein: CASSLVTSGTDTQYF. The chain employs TRBV5-5 and TRBJ2-3, with TRBD2 matching 8 bases. V lost 0 bases, J lost 1 base, and 1 base stayed unmatched. The CDR3 consists of 15 residues. In germline, CDR1 is SGHKS, CDR2 YYEKEE (reference sequence).

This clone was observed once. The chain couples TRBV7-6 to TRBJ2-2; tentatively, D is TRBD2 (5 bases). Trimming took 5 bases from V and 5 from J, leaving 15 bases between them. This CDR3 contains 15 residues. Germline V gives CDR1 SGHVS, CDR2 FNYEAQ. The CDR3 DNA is TGTGCCAGCAGCACCGGGCAGCCGGGGACCGGGGAGCTGTTTTTT. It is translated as CASSTGQPGTGELFF.